The clone carrying this T cell receptor beta chain was seen many times. TCRdb recomputed calls from the 5' RACE reads with MiXCR, one row per CDR3 protein. Seen here are about 130,000 distinct CDR3 sequences, about a tenth observed once, and the top ten hold approximately 3.3%. These data are taken from a study of CD8 T cells in ankylosing spondylitis. J lost 7 bases, V lost 4 bases, and 14 bases had no gene match. Germline-derived CDR1 and CDR2 are SGHRS and YFSETQ. The CDR3 length is 18 residues. The chain carries TRBV5-1 and TRBJ2-3, with 14 bases identical to TRBD2. The TCR was taken from a male donor with ankylosing spondylitis or in good health (not recorded which). The specimen sequenced was blood, either unsorted or a sorted T cell fraction (not recorded which). This CDR3 is CASSPGTSGSSERNTQYF. CDR3 bases: TGCGCCAGCAGCCCTGGGACTAGCGGGAGTTCAGAACGGAATACGCAGTATTTT. The whole variable domain, remainder taken from reference TRBV5-1 and TRBJ2-3, is KAGVTQTPRYLIKTRGQQVTLSCSPISGHRSVSWYQQTPGQGLQFLFEYFSETQRNKGNFPGRFSGRQFSNSRSEMNVSTLELGDSALYLCASSPGTSGSSERNTQYFGPGTRLTVL.